The 6 T cell receptor beta chains listed next were all sequenced from one sample in a study of lymphopenia after photon versus proton radiotherapy. Data came from immunoSEQ multiplex PCR; TCRdb stores just in-frame clones and leaves some out. Of almost 25,000 clones in the sample, around four fifths were seen once. Sequenced here: peripheral blood, sampled from a patient treated with proton-based radiotherapy. The receptors were sampled from a woman in her 70s with pancreatic cancer.

This chain links TRBV29-1 with TRBJ1-2; 11 bases match TRBD1. The CDR3 loop spans 14 amino acids. J gave up 6 bases and V 3 bases, and 6 bases lay outside the gene matches. Germline V lookup: CDR1 SQVTM, CDR2 ANQGSEA. The CDR3 sequence is CSVDTRDRGDGYTF. The DNA for the CDR3 is TGCAGCGTTGATACACGGGACAGGGGGGATGGCTACACCTTC. The full variable domain, completed using reference TRBV29-1 and TRBJ1-2, is SAVISQKPSRDICQRGTSLTIQCQVDSQVTMMFWYRQQPGQSLTLIATANQGSEATYESGFVIDKFPISRPNLTFSTLTVSNMSPEDSSIYLCSVDTRDRGDGYTFGSGTRLTVV.

The chain is built from TRBV6-6 and TRBJ1-1; the D is unclear. V shed 6 bases and J shed 11 bases, with 13 bases lying between them. The CDR3 consists of 11 residues. Germline lookup yields CDR1 MNHNY and CDR2 SVGAGI (reference sequence). CDR3 sequence (DNA): TGTGCCAGCAGCAGCAGTGTTATGGCTTTCTTT. Its translation: CASSSSVMAFF.

The chain is built from TRBV6-1 and TRBJ2-1, with D perhaps assigned TRBD1 or TRBD2 (5 bases each). Between the trimmed V and J ends, which lost 3 bases and 6 bases, there was a span of 12 bases. Germline loops: CDR1 MNHNS, CDR2 SASEGT. The CDR3 has 14 amino acids. Here the CDR3 reads CASSEPGTLNEQFF. As DNA, the CDR3 is TGTGCCAGCAGTGAGCCAGGGACCCTCAATGAGCAGTTCTTC.

V is TRBV6-1 and J is TRBJ1-2, with TRBD1 matching 9 bases. Germline loops: CDR1 MNHNS, CDR2 SASEGT. The CDR3 is 14 amino acids. Trimming removed 1 base from V and 4 bases from J; junction bases left unmatched: 1. The CDR3 nucleotides are TGTGCCAGCAGTGAAGGGACAGGGGTCTATGGCTACACCTTC. Translating gives CASSEGTGVYGYTF.

By frequency in the sample, this clone is medium-sized. The chain combines TRBV18 with TRBJ2-1; 10 bases match TRBD2. V shed 5 bases and J 5 bases; nucleotides not matched to a gene: 6. From germline, CDR1 is KGHSH and CDR2 LQKENI. There are 15 residues in the CDR3. The CDR3 loop is CASSLLAGRNNEQFF. The CDR3 bases are TGTGCCAGCTCATTACTAGCGGGAAGGAACAATGAGCAGTTCTTC.

The chain couples TRBV5-1 to TRBJ2-6; possibly TRBD2 for D (5 bases). Germline V gene data show CDR1 as SGHRS and CDR2 as YFSETQ. The germline V and J ends were trimmed by 1 base and 0 bases, with 14 bases remaining between them. The CDR3 consists of 18 residues. This chain's CDR3 is CASSLKLGISSGANVLTF. The CDR3 DNA follows: TGCGCCAGCAGCTTGAAACTAGGTATCTCCTCTGGGGCCAACGTCCTGACTTTC.